The 14 T cell receptor beta chains listed next were all sequenced from one sample in a study of OX40 agonist ivuxolimab in advanced cancers. Data came from immunoSEQ multiplex PCR; TCRdb stores just in-frame clones and leaves some out. The sample lists some 150,000 clones; approximately 94% were seen once. The sample consisted of CD4+ or CD8+ T cells sorted from blood, taken in a trial of the OX40 agonist ivuxolimab. The receptor source for this set is an adult with an advanced solid tumor such as melanoma, head and neck, liver or kidney cancer.

This chain joins TRBV27 and TRBJ1-2; D gene ambiguous. CDR1 and CDR2 from the germline V gene are MNHEY and SMNVEV (reference sequence). V lost 8 bases to trimming and J lost 2 bases, with 15 bases between them. CDR3 size: 14 residues. This chain's CDR3 is CASGSQSQNYGYTF. Written as DNA, the CDR3 is TGTGCCAGCGGGTCACAGAGCCAAAACTATGGCTACACCTTC.

CDR3 in amino acids: CASSDQGPGNTIYF. CDR3 DNA sequence: TGTGCCAGCAGTGATCAGGGGCCCGGAAACACCATATATTTT. The chain links TRBV6-6 to TRBJ1-3; weak D call: TRBD1 (6 bases). This CDR3 region has 14 residues. V shed 5 bases and J shed 4 bases, with 12 bases lying between them. Germline CDR1 and CDR2: MNHNY and SVGAGI (reference sequence).

This chain joins TRBV28 and TRBJ1-1; TRBD1 matches at 8 bases. Germline CDR1 reads MDHEN; CDR2 reads SYDVKM. J gave up 6 bases and V 5 bases, and 2 bases lay outside the gene matches. The CDR3 has 12 amino acids. The CDR3 sequence is CASSVQGAEAFF. Here the CDR3 DNA reads TGTGCCAGCAGTGTACAGGGGGCTGAAGCTTTCTTT.

This clone occurred once. The chain couples TRBV5-4 to TRBJ2-2; D is unresolved. This CDR3 spans 15 amino acids. The V end lost 0 bases, the J end lost 6 bases, and 12 bases lay between the germline ends. Looked up from germline, CDR1 is SGHNT and CDR2 is YYREEE (reference sequence). The DNA for the CDR3 is TGTGCCAGCAGCTTGGTGGGCCTCGACGCCGGGGAGCTGTTTTTT. The encoded protein is CASSLVGLDAGELFF.

This clone was detected only once. The chain couples TRBV5-4 to TRBJ1-4; the D gene is possibly TRBD1 (5 bases). This CDR3 region has 17 residues. V lost 3 bases and J lost 0, with 15 bases in between. The V gene's germline CDR1 is SGHNT and CDR2 YYREEE (reference sequence). CDR3 coding DNA: TGTGCCAGCAGCTCAGGGAATAAACAGGCAACTAATGAAAAACTGTTTTTT. Translating gives CASSSGNKQATNEKLFF.

The chain has TRBV9 and TRBJ2-5, with TRBD2 matching over 13 bases. J gave up 3 bases and V 4 bases, and 6 bases lay outside the gene matches. There are 16 residues in the CDR3. Germline lookup yields CDR1 SGDLS and CDR2 YYNGEE. The CDR3 nucleotides read TGTGCCAGCAGCCCCCGAGGGACTAGCGGGGAAGAGACCCAGTACTTC. Translation gives CASSPRGTSGEETQYF.

The rearrangement joins TRBV10-3 to TRBJ2-1; TRBD2 might be the D (5 bases). This CDR3 has 15 amino acids. The germline V and J ends were trimmed by 4 bases and 9 bases, with 19 bases remaining between them. Germline assignment: CDR1 ENHRY and CDR2 SYGVKD. The CDR3 DNA follows: TGTGCCATCAGTGCGACTGAGGGTGGGCTTGGTGAGCAGTTCTTC. It encodes CAISATEGGLGEQFF.

This chain links TRBV19 with TRBJ1-2; 9 bases align to TRBD1. The V gene end was trimmed by 6 bases and the J gene end by 11 bases; junction bases not matched to a gene: 16. The V gene's germline CDR1 is LNHDA and CDR2 SQIVND (reference sequence). The CDR3 covers 15 residues. Written as DNA, the CDR3 is TGTGCCAGTAGACCCCCGGACGGGACAGGGCGAAGTTACACCTTC. It codes for CASRPPDGTGRSYTF.

The genes are TRBV19 and TRBJ2-5; 9 nucleotides agree with TRBD2. Near its end, the DNA agrees better with TRBJ2-7, so the J call may be wrong. The CDR3 consists of 15 residues. The germline V gene has CDR1 LNHDA and CDR2 SQIVND (reference sequence). The CDR3 DNA sequence: TGTGCCAGTAGTATAAGGACTAGCGTGCCCAACGAGCAGTACTTC. Protein sequence: CASSIRTSVPNEQYF.

V gene TRBV5-4 combines with J gene TRBJ2-5, with 8 nucleotides matching TRBD2. After removal of 5 bases from V and 5 bases from J, the junction contained 8 bases not matched to a gene. CDR3 length: 14 residues. Germline V CDR1 and CDR2: SGHNT, YYREEE (reference sequence). The CDR3 is CASSPGGAEETQYF. The CDR3 DNA reads as TGTGCCAGCAGTCCCGGGGGGGCCGAGGAGACCCAGTACTTC.

The rearrangement links TRBV7-3 to TRBJ2-2; D gene uncertain. The CDR3 length is 14 residues. The V end lost 5 bases, the J end lost 7 bases, and 14 bases lay between the germline ends. From germline, CDR1 is SGHTA and CDR2 FQGTGA. CDR3 residues: CASSPTPSNGELFF. DNA of the CDR3: TGTGCCAGCAGCCCAACTCCCAGCAACGGGGAGCTGTTTTTT. The full variable domain, rest sourced from reference TRBV7-3 and TRBJ2-2, is GAGVSQTPSNKVTEKGKYVELRCDPISGHTALYWYRQSLGQGPEFLIYFQGTGAADDSGLPNDRFFAVRPEGSVSTLKIQRTERGDSAVYLCASSPTPSNGELFFGEGSRLTVL.

The rearrangement links TRBV5-4 to TRBJ1-5; D ambiguous. Trimming cost V 0 bases and J 0 bases, with 1 base left between them. CDR1 is SGHNT, CDR2 YYREEE, per germline (reference sequence). This CDR3 has 13 amino acids. CDR3 protein: CASSLDSNQPQHF. The CDR3 nucleotides read TGTGCCAGCAGCTTGGATAGCAATCAGCCCCAGCATTTT.

This chain joins TRBV7-3 and TRBJ1-1; D gene unclear. Deletions cut 3 bases from V and 1 base from J, with 3 bases between. This CDR3 has 12 residues. CDR1 and CDR2 (germline): SGHTA, FQGTGA. The chain's CDR3 is CASSFANTEAFF. In DNA, the CDR3 is TGTGCCAGCAGCTTCGCGAACACTGAAGCTTTCTTT. Complete variable domain (other parts from reference TRBV7-3 and TRBJ1-1): GAGVSQTPSNKVTEKGKYVELRCDPISGHTALYWYRQSLGQGPEFLIYFQGTGAADDSGLPNDRFFAVRPEGSVSTLKIQRTERGDSAVYLCASSFANTEAFFGQGTRLTVV.

The rearrangement joins TRBV5-4 to TRBJ2-3; a possible D gene is TRBD2 (5 bases). Germline lookup yields CDR1 SGHNT and CDR2 YYREEE (reference sequence). The CDR3 sequence is 14 residues long. The V gene lost 1 base and the J gene lost 5 bases, with 11 bases spanning the gap. The CDR3 is CASSLRERGDTQYF. In DNA, the CDR3 is TGTGCCAGCAGCTTGAGGGAGAGAGGAGATACGCAGTATTTT.